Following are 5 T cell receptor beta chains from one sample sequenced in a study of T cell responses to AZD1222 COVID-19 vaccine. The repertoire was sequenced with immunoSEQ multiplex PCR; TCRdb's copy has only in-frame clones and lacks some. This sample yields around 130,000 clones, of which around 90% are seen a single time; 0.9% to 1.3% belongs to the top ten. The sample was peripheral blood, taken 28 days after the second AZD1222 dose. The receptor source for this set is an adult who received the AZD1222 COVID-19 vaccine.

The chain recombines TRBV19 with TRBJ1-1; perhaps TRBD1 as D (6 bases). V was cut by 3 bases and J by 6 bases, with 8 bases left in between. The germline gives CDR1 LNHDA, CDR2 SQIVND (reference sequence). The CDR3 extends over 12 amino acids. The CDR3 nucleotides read TGTGCCAGTAGTATGAGGGGGGCTGAAGCTTTCTTT. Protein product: CASSMRGAEAFF.

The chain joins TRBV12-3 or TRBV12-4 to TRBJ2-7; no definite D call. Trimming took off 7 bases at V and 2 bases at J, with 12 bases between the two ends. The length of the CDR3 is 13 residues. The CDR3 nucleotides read TGTGCCAGCACCTTGGGCCCTGCCTACGAGCAGTACTTC. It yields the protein CASTLGPAYEQYF.

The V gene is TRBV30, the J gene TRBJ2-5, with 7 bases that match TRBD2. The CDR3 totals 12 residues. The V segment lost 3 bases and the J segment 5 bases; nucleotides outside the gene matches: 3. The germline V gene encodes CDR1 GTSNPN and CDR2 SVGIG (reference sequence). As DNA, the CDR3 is TGTGCCTGGAGCTATAGCGGGGAGACCCAGTACTTC. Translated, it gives CAWSYSGETQYF. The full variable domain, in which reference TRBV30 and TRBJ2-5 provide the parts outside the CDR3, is SQTIHQWPATLVQPVGSPLSLECTVEGTSNPNLYWYRQAAGRGLQLLFYSVGIGQISSEVPQNLSASRPQDRQFILSSKKLLLSDSGFYLCAWSYSGETQYFGPGTRLLVL.

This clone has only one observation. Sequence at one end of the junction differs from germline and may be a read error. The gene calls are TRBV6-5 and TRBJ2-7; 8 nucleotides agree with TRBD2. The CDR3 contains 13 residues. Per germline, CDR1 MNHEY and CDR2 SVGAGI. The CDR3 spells CASSGGPVYEQYF. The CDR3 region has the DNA TGTGCAAGCAGCGGGGGCCCAGTTTACGAGCAGTACTTC.

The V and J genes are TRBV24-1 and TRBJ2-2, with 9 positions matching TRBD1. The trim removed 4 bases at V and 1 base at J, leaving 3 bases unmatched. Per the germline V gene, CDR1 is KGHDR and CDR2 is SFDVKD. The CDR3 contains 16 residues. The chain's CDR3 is CATSDTGQGNTGELFF. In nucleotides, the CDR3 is TGTGCCACCAGTGACACGGGACAGGGGAACACCGGGGAGCTGTTTTTT.